Following are 7 T cell receptor beta chains from one sample sequenced in a study of shared clonotypes between healthy human individuals. Profiling relied on immunoSEQ multiplex PCR, and the TCRdb table lists in-frame clones only, not all of them. Altogether about 2.4 million clones are present, approximately 93% being singletons, with the ten largest covering 0.36%. Specimen: naive CD4+ T cells from PBMCs. Subset defined: CD45RA+ positively selected. Receptors were obtained from a man in his late teens or twenties in good health. Some clones in this sample may be carry-over from other donors' samples.

This chain's CDR3 is CASSLVANEQFF. The CDR3, as DNA: TGTGCCAGCAGCTTAGTGGCCAATGAGCAGTTCTTC. This rearrangement joins TRBV11-3 to TRBJ2-1; D call uncertain. The CDR3 contains 12 residues. V was pared by 1 base and J by 6 bases, with 4 bases between. The germline V gene encodes CDR1 SGHNT and CDR2 YENEEA.

About this clone: Other DNA sequences of this sample code for an identical CDR3. In nucleotides, the CDR3 is TGCGCCAGCAGCCTGCTGGCGGGGAACACCGGGGAGCTGTTTTTT. Amino acid sequence: CASSLLAGNTGELFF. The chain uses TRBV5-1 and TRBJ2-2, with a tentative D call TRBD2 (5 bases). The V end lost 4 bases, the J end lost 1 base, and 11 bases lay between the germline ends. Germline values: CDR1 SGHRS, CDR2 YFSETQ. The CDR3 length is 15 residues.

The genes are TRBV10-1 and TRBJ2-1; D unresolved. This CDR3 region has 20 residues. CDR1 is WNHNN and CDR2 is SYGVQD in the germline V gene (reference sequence). V lost 2 bases to trimming and J lost 3 bases, with 26 bases between them. CDR3 sequence reads: CASSEVWVGIGVPHYNEQFF. The CDR3 coding sequence is TGCGCCAGCAGTGAGGTGTGGGTCGGCATCGGTGTCCCTCACTACAATGAGCAGTTCTTC.

The CDR3 coding sequence is TGTGCCAGCAGTGACTTACAGCGCGTTAATGAAAAACTGTTTTTT. Translation: CASSDLQRVNEKLFF. The V call is TRBV6-1, the J call TRBJ1-4, with D unresolved. Germline V gene lookup returns CDR1 MNHNS and CDR2 SASEGT. CDR3 length: 15 residues. V lost 3 bases, J lost 4 bases, and 12 bases lay in between.

This clone was observed a single time. This chain connects TRBV27 to TRBJ1-4; the D is unclear. V lost 3 bases and J lost 0, with 5 bases in between. The CDR3 totals 14 residues. The germline V gene has CDR1 MNHEY and CDR2 SMNVEV (reference sequence). This CDR3 is CASSLRPTNEKLFF. CDR3 nucleotides: TGTGCCAGCAGTTTGAGACCAACTAATGAAAAACTGTTTTTT.

The chain recombines TRBV2 with TRBJ2-5, with 7 bases aligning to TRBD2. The DNA matches TRBJ2-7 better at its end, which makes the J call doubtful. The CDR3 runs 17 residues. The germline V gene has CDR1 SNHLY and CDR2 FYNNEI. The CDR3 DNA follows: TGTGCCAGCTGCCCCGAGGTGCTCCAGCGGGACTCCTACGAGCAGTACTTC. Translating gives CASCPEVLQRDSYEQYF.

The rearrangement uses TRBV5-1 and TRBJ1-2; D perhaps matches TRBD1 (5 bases). The V end was cut by 4 bases, the J end by 6 bases, with 22 bases between. Germline CDR1 SGHRS, CDR2 YFSETQ. The CDR3 loop spans 16 amino acids. In DNA form, the CDR3 reads TGCGCCAGCAGCGCCCTACTAACGGGACCGGGCGATGGCTACACCTTC. This translates into CASSALLTGPGDGYTF.